Here is one T cell receptor beta chain with its context. The CDR3 has 17 residues. Trimming removed 5 bases from V and 1 base from J; junction bases left unmatched: 8. Per germline, CDR1 ENHRY and CDR2 SYGVKD. The sample comes from a study of cytomegalovirus exposure and HLA in healthy donors. PCR involved 60 Vbeta and 13 Jbeta primers. Clones were read by immunoSEQ multiplex PCR, and TCRdb kept only the in-frame ones, dropping some. The sample consists of about 170,000 clones, 70% to 85% of them appearing once. The V call is TRBV10-3, the J call TRBJ2-3; 11 positions match TRBD2. The clonotype was recovered from a human donor in good health. The sample consisted of PBMCs. DNA for the CDR3: TGTGCCATCAGTAGGCTAGCGGGGGGAGAGGGCACAGATACGCAGTATTTT. As protein: CAISRLAGGEGTDTQYF.